These T cell receptor beta chains were read from a single sample in a study of blood T cell repertoires in COVID-19. The repertoire was sequenced with immunoSEQ multiplex PCR; TCRdb's copy has only in-frame clones and lacks some. The sample lists around 120,000 clones, around 91% occurring once. Sequencing was performed on peripheral blood. These receptors were obtained from a woman aged 55-69 years with COVID-19, enrolled during active disease. Both conserved end residues are part of each CDR3. Fields, in order: J gene, V gene, CDR3 length, CDR3 protein.

J: TRBJ1-6
V: TRBV9
length: 10
CDR3: CASGAAPLHF

J: TRBJ2-7
V: TRBV11-2
length: 16
CDR3: CASSSSRDRGAYEQYF

J: TRBJ2-4
V: TRBV5-1
length: 18
CDR3: CASSWGGKTPEAKNIQYF

J: TRBJ2-5
V: TRBV3-1/TRBV3-2
length: 14
CDR3: CASSPHSGQETQYF

J: TRBJ2-4
V: TRBV5-6
length: 14
CDR3: CASSLRGGENIQYF

J: TRBJ2-7
V: TRBV19
length: 14
CDR3: CASSATSGAYEQYF

J: TRBJ1-3
V: TRBV7-8
length: 15
CDR3: CASSPRTGYGNTIYF

J: TRBJ1-3
V: TRBV4-3
length: 17
CDR3: CASSQDRQGALGNTIYF

J: TRBJ2-7
V: TRBV5-5
length: 15
CDR3: CASSFRPSRAYGQYF

J: TRBJ1-1
V: TRBV9
length: 14
CDR3: CASSVDRLATEAFF

J: TRBJ1-6
V: TRBV7-9
length: 14
CDR3: CASSLPGSNSPLHF

J: TRBJ2-1
V: TRBV29-1
length: 15
CDR3: CSVGRGPSSYNEQFF

J: TRBJ2-3
V: TRBV10-3
length: 16
CDR3: CAISGPSGSGTDTQYF

J: TRBJ1-2
V: TRBV5-4
length: 15
CDR3: CASTWDRGRNYGYTF

J: TRBJ1-1
V: TRBV6-6
length: 16
CDR3: CASSYSSMRGNTEAFF

J: TRBJ1-5
V: TRBV7-2
length: 17
CDR3: CASSVLGGGSSNQPQHF

J: TRBJ2-1
V: TRBV5-1
length: 14
CDR3: CASSLRTGSNEQFF

J: TRBJ2-5
V: TRBV7-9
length: 13
CDR3: CASSSRGPETQYF

J: TRBJ1-2
V: TRBV6-2/TRBV6-3
length: 17
CDR3: CASSYSIRDSINYGYTF

J: TRBJ1-3
V: TRBV29-1
length: 14
CDR3: CSVTIPTHGNTIYF

J: TRBJ1-2
V: TRBV7-9
length: 15
CDR3: CASSPPGRVNYGYTF

J: TRBJ2-7
V: TRBV9
length: 15
CDR3: CASSRTSGGSYEQYF

J: TRBJ2-2
V: TRBV5-6
length: 16
CDR3: CASSLTGDFVTGELFF

J: TRBJ1-6
V: TRBV27
length: 12
CDR3: CASSRRGSPLHF

J: TRBJ1-4
V: TRBV19
length: 14
CDR3: CASSMERKGSGLFF

J: TRBJ1-2
V: TRBV19
length: 16
CDR3: CASSPNTGTGGRGYTF

J: TRBJ2-1
V: TRBV7-2
length: 15
CDR3: CASSLAGGTYNEQFF

J: TRBJ1-5
V: TRBV19
length: 15
CDR3: CASRAYRARNQPQHF

J: TRBJ2-2
V: TRBV2
length: 15
CDR3: CASSGGGHGLGELFF

J: TRBJ2-3
V: TRBV5-6
length: 15
CDR3: CASIATGGGTDTQYF

J: TRBJ2-7
V: TRBV18
length: 15
CDR3: CASSPGTGGRYEQYF

J: TRBJ2-7
V: TRBV30
length: 16
CDR3: CAWSVQGTGIRYEQYF

J: TRBJ2-2
V: TRBV5-1
length: 14
CDR3: CASSSGDRYGELFF

J: TRBJ2-3
V: TRBV3-1/TRBV3-2
length: 16
CDR3: CASSQRIVLAADTQYF

J: TRBJ1-4
V: TRBV5-5
length: 15
CDR3: CASSLDPGGDEKLFF

J: TRBJ2-4
V: TRBV19
length: 23
CDR3: CASSIRAADGLAGTPGGKNIQYF

J: TRBJ2-1
V: TRBV11-2
length: 12
CDR3: CASSSRGFEQFF

J: TRBJ1-2
V: TRBV5-4
length: 12
CDR3: CASSAGNYGYTF

J: TRBJ2-1
V: TRBV4-2
length: 15
CDR3: CASSQVGGALNEQFF

J: TRBJ1-1
V: TRBV12-3/TRBV12-4
length: 12
CDR3: CASRPGQSGAFF

J: TRBJ2-1
V: TRBV6-1
length: 17
CDR3: CASSESPGHQIYNEQFF

J: TRBJ1-5
V: TRBV19
length: 11
CDR3: CASSIGEPQHF

J: TRBJ2-1
V: TRBV5-4
length: 17
CDR3: CASRHTLAGGNHNEQFF

J: TRBJ1-2
V: TRBV6-2/TRBV6-3
length: 15
CDR3: CASSYTGGTNYGYTF

J: TRBJ1-2
V: TRBV25-1
length: 15
CDR3: CASSARDSLNYGYTF

J: TRBJ1-4
V: TRBV4-1
length: 18
CDR3: CASSFRTGGIATNEKLFF

J: TRBJ1-5
V: TRBV11-2
length: 15
CDR3: CASSLTGISNQPQHF

J: TRBJ2-1
V: TRBV18
length: 19
CDR3: CASSLLGLTLSGSYNEQFF

J: TRBJ1-5
V: TRBV4-1
length: 15
CDR3: CASSQDYRLNQPQHF

J: TRBJ2-5
V: TRBV19
length: 13
CDR3: CASSSGGGETQYF

J: TRBJ1-5
V: TRBV6-5
length: 13
CDR3: CASGPAGNQPQHF

J: TRBJ2-2
V: TRBV3-1/TRBV3-2
length: 15
CDR3: CASREQGLSTGELFF

J: TRBJ2-6
V: TRBV7-3
length: 17
CDR3: CASSPDSHVSGANVLTF

J: TRBJ2-7
V: TRBV23-1
length: 12
CDR3: CASTRDSNEQYF